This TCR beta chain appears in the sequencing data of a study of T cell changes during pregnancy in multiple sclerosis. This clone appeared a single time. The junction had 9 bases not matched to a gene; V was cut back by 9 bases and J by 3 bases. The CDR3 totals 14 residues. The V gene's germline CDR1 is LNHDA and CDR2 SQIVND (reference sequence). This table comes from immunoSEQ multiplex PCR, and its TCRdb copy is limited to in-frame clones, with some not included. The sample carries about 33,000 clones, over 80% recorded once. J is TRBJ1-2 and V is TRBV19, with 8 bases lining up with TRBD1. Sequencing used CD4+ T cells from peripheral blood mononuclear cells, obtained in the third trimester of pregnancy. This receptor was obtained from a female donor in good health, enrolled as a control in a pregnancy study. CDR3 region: CASNPGGGYYGYTF. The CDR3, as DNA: TGTGCCAGCAACCCAGGGGGCGGGTACTATGGCTACACCTTC. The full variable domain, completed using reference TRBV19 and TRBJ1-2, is DGGITQSPKYLFRKEGQNVTLSCEQNLNHDAMYWYRQDPGQGLRLIYYSQIVNDFQKGDIAEGYSVSREKKESFPLTVTSAQKNPTAFYLCASNPGGGYYGYTFGSGTRLTVV.